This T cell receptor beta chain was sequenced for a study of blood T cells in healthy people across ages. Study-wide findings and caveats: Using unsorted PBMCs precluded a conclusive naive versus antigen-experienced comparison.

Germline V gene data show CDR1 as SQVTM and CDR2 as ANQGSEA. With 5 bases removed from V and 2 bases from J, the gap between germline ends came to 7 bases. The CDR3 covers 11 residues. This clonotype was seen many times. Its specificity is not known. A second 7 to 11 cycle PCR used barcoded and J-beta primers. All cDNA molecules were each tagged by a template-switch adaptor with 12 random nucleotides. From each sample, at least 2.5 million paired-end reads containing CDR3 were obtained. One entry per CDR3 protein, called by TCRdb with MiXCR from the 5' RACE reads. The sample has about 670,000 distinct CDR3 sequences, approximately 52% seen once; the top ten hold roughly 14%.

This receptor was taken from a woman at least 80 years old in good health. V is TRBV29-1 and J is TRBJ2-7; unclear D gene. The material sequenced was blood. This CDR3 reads CSVSETYEQYF. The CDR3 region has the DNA TGCAGCGTTTCGGAAACCTACGAGCAGTACTTC.